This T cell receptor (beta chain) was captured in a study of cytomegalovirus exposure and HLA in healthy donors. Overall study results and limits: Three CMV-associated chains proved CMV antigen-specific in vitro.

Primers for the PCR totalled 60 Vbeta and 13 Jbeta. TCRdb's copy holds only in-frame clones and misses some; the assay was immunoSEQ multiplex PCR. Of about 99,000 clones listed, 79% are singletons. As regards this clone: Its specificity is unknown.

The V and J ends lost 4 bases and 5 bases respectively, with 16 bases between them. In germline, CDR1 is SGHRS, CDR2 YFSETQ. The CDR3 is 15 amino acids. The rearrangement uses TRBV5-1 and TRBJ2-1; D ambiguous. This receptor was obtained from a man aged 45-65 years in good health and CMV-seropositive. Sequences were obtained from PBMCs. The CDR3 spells CASSQDTARNNEQFF. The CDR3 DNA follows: TGCGCCAGCAGCCAAGACACGGCCCGAAACAATGAGCAGTTCTTC. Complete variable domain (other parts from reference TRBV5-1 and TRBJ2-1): KAGVTQTPRYLIKTRGQQVTLSCSPISGHRSVSWYQQTPGQGLQFLFEYFSETQRNKGNFPGRFSGRQFSNSRSEMNVSTLELGDSALYLCASSQDTARNNEQFFGPGTRLTVL.